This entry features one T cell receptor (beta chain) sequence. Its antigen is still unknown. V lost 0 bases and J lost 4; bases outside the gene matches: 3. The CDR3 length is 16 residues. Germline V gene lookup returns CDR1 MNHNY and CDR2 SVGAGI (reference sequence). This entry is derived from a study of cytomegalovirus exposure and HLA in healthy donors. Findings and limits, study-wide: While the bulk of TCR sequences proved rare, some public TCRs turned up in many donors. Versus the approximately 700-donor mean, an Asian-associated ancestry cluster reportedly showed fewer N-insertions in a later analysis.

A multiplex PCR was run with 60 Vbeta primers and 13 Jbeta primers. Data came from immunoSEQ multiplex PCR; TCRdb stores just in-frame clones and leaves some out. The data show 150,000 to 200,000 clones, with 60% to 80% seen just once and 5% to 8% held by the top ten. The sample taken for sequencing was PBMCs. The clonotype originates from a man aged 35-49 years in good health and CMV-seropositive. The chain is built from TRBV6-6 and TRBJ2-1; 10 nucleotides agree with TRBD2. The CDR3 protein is CASSYSLAGRYNEQFF. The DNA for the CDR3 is TGTGCCAGCAGTTACTCACTAGCGGGACGGTACAATGAGCAGTTCTTC.